The clone carrying this TCR beta chain was seen more than once but under ten times. Its antigen is currently unknown. This record comes from a study of T-cell reconstitution after alpha-beta-depleted transplantation in children. Whole-study results and caveats: Some patients owed their high day-60 TCRbeta diversity to surviving recipient T cells and thymic progenitors. Several hundred expanded graft clones reportedly gave rise to the alpha-beta T cells present about two months after transplant.

Germline values: CDR1 LGHNA, CDR2 YNFKEQ. The CDR3 sequence is 15 residues long. Trimming took off 0 bases at V and 7 bases at J, with 12 bases between the two ends. For TCRbeta, the library was prepared with unique molecular identifiers. TCRdb reprocessed the PCR reads via MiXCR and lists one record per CDR3 protein. This repertoire shows about 78,000 distinct CDR3 sequences, over 12% found once; its top ten account for about 30%. V gene TRBV4-2 combines with J gene TRBJ1-4; D is unresolved. The source of this sequence is a male patient under 10 years old who had a stem cell transplant for acute lymphoblastic leukemia, so the T cells may come from the graft donor. The sequencing used PBMCs, mostly from graft donor cells, collected 180 days after TCRalphabeta/CD19-depleted stem cell transplant. CDR3 protein: CASSQDRAHGEKLFF. In nucleotides, the CDR3 is TGTGCCAGCAGCCAAGATAGAGCCCACGGTGAAAAACTGTTTTTT.